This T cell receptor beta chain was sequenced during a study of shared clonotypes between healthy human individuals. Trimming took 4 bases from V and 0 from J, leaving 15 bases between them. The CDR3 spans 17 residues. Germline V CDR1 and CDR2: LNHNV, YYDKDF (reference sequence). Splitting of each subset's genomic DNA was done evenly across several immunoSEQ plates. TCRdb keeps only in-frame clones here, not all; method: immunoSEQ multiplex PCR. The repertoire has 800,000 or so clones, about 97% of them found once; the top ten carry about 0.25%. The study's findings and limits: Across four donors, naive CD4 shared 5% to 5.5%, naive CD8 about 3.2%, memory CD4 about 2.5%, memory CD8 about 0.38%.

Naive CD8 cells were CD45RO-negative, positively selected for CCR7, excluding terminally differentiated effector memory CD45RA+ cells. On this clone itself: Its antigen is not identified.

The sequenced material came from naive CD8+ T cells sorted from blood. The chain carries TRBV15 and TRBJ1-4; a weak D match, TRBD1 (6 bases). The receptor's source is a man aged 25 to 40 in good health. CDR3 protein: CATSTHKTGTTNEKLFF. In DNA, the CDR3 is TGTGCCACCAGCACTCACAAGACAGGAACAACTAATGAAAAACTGTTTTTT.